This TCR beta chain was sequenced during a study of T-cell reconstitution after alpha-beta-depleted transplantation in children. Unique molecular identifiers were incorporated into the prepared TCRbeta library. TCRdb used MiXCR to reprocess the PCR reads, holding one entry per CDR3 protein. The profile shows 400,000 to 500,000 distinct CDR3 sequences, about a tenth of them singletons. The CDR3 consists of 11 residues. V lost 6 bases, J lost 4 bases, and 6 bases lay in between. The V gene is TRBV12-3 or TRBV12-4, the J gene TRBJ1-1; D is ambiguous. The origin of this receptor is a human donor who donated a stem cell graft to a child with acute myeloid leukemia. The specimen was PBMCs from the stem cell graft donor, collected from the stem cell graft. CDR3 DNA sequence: TGTGCCAGCAGAGTTACCACTGAAGCTTTCTTT. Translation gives CASRVTTEAFF.